These 3 T cell receptor beta chains were all obtained from the same sample, sequenced in a study of blood T cell repertoires in COVID-19. Measured with immunoSEQ multiplex PCR; TCRdb has only the in-frame clones, and not every one. The table includes 95,000 to 150,000 clones, around 90% detected once. Sequenced sample: peripheral blood. The source is a woman aged 55-70 years with COVID-19, enrolled during active disease.

This chain joins TRBV19 and TRBJ2-1, with D perhaps matching TRBD2 (6 bases). V was pared by 6 bases and J by 9 bases, with 18 bases between. Germline-derived CDR1 and CDR2 are LNHDA and SQIVND (reference sequence). This CDR3 has 14 residues. The CDR3, as DNA: TGTGCCAGTAGCCCCCCTCTAGCGCGGGGTGAGCAGTTCTTC. Protein: CASSPPLARGEQFF. The entire variable domain, with the rest obtained from reference TRBV19 and TRBJ2-1, is as follows: DGGITQSPKYLFRKEGQNVTLSCEQNLNHDAMYWYRQDPGQGLRLIYYSQIVNDFQKGDIAEGYSVSREKKESFPLTVTSAQKNPTAFYLCASSPPLARGEQFFGPGTRLTVL.

The rearrangement joins TRBV9 to TRBJ2-3; 8 bases match TRBD2. This CDR3 has 16 amino acids. V shed 3 bases, J shed 1 base, and the junction held 7 bases outside the gene matches. Germline loops: CDR1 SGDLS, CDR2 YYNGEE. In DNA, the CDR3 is TGTGCCAGCAGCGCCTCAAGCGGGGGAGGCACAGATACGCAGTATTTT. The encoded protein is CASSASSGGGTDTQYF.

V and J are TRBV18 and TRBJ2-3; 10 bases agree with TRBD1. V was clipped by 4 bases and J by 5 bases; unmatched bases: 9. The CDR3 is made up of 16 amino acids. Germline loops: CDR1 KGHSH, CDR2 LQKENI. The CDR3 DNA sequence: TGTGCCAGCTCACTAGAGACAGGGGGCGCGGAAGATACGCAGTATTTT. This gives the protein CASSLETGGAEDTQYF.